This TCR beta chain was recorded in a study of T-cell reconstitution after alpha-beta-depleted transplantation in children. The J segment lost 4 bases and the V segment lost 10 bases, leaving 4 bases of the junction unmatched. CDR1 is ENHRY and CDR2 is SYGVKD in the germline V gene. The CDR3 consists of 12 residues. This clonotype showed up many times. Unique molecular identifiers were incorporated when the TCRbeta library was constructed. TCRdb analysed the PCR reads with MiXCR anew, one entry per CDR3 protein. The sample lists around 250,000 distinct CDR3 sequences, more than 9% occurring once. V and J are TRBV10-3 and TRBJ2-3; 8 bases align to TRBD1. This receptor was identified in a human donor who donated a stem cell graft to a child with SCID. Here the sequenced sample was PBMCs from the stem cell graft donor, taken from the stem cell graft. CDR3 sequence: CATGQGPDTQYF. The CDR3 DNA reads TGTGCCACTGGACAGGGCCCAGATACGCAGTATTTT.